Below, 3 T cell receptor beta chains from the same sample are listed, as sequenced in a study of shared clonotypes between healthy human individuals. TCRdb's copy holds only in-frame clones and misses some; the assay was immunoSEQ multiplex PCR. The sample has approximately 2.1 million clones; 90% to 95% are singletons. Sequences were obtained from naive CD4+ T cells from PBMCs. As to subset: CD45RA+ positively selected. These receptors were taken from a man aged 18 to 30 in good health. Some clones in this sample may be carry-over from other donors' samples.

The gene calls are TRBV6-1 and TRBJ1-5, with a possible D match to TRBD1 (5 bases). The CDR3 has 16 residues. The germline V gene encodes CDR1 MNHNS and CDR2 SASEGT. V lost 4 bases, J lost 5 bases, and 18 bases lay in between. The CDR3 region has the DNA TGTGCCAGCAGTGGGGGCGGAGCCCTCCCCTATCAGCCCCAGCATTTT. Translation gives CASSGGGALPYQPQHF.

The genes are TRBV19 and TRBJ2-3; 7 bases are shared with TRBD1. The germline V gene encodes CDR1 LNHDA and CDR2 SQIVND (reference sequence). This CDR3 is 13 amino acids long. After removal of 6 bases from V and 4 bases from J, the junction contained 4 bases not matched to a gene. CDR3 region: CASRTGRADTQYF. The CDR3 DNA reads as TGTGCCAGTAGGACAGGGCGGGCAGATACGCAGTATTTT.

The V call is TRBV19, the J call TRBJ2-1; D is unresolved. This CDR3 has 14 amino acids. CDR1 and CDR2 from the germline V gene are LNHDA and SQIVND (reference sequence). V was pared by 1 base and J by 7 bases, with 11 bases between. DNA of the CDR3: TGTGCCAGTAGTATAGCGTCCCCTGGTAATGAGCAGTTCTTC. This encodes CASSIASPGNEQFF.